This T cell receptor (beta chain) was sequenced for a study of identifying expanded T cells in peripheral blood. The study's findings and limits: Across healthy donors, higher total template counts meant significantly greater approximately two-week count variance. Approximately 1.1 clones differed between technical replicates, versus about 15 and 19 over time.

Healthy donors had no documented immune events, such as infections, while sampled. The germline gives CDR1 SEHNR, CDR2 FQNEAQ (reference sequence). CDR3 length equals 17 residues. The V end lost 7 bases, the J end lost 2 bases, and 23 bases lay between the germline ends. Clones were read by immunoSEQ multiplex PCR, and TCRdb kept only the in-frame ones, dropping some. The sample gives about 85,000 clones, approximately 91% of which show up once; approximately 2.6% is in the top ten. Turning to this clone: Its specificity is unknown.

The chain is built from TRBV7-9 and TRBJ1-2; tentatively, D is TRBD1 (6 bases). The sequence was collected from a person aged 18 to 75 in good health. Sequencing used blood. The CDR3 loop is CASTSGDLVGHNYGYTF. The CDR3 bases are TGTGCCAGCACTTCTGGGGACCTAGTGGGACACAACTATGGCTACACCTTC.